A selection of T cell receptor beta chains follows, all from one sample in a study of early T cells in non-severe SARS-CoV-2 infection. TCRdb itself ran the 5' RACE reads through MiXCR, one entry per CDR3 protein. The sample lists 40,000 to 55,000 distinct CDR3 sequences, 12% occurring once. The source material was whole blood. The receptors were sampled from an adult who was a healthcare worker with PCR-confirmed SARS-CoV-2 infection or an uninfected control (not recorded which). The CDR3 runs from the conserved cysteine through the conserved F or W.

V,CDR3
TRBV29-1,CSVVTDSYNEQFF
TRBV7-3,CASSPRPSGGAGELFF
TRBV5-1,CASSLSGTGGTGNTIYF
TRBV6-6,CASSYSISTSGRDNEQFF
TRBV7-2,CASSFSGGAADTQYF
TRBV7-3,CASSHRGNSPLHF
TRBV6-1,CASSSGQGEAGELFF
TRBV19,CASSISGLAYEQFF
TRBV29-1,CSVVMILTSGRLNEQFF
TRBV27,CASSVDRGWTQYF
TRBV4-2,CASSQTGDQETQYF
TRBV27,CASSLFFGLFNTGELFF
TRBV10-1,CASTTTDRTYEQYF
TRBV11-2,CASSLLGGTYEQYF
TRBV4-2,CASSQDLGGNTEAFF
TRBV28,CASSLESAGATDTQYF